Listed below are T cell receptor beta chains from one sample, sequenced in a study of blood T cell repertoires in COVID-19. This table comes from immunoSEQ multiplex PCR, and its TCRdb copy is limited to in-frame clones, with some not included. This sample has 150,000 to 200,000 clones; over 80% occur once, and the top ten carry roughly 8.4%. Specimen: peripheral blood. Receptor source: an elderly woman with COVID-19, enrolled during active disease. Both conserved end residues are part of each CDR3. The order of the fields is D gene, J gene, clone size, V gene, CDR3 DNA, CDR3 protein. The D gene is left open where the match is weak. Clone size is not always given. Where it is, it says once, few, many or a class for expanded clones.

-,TRBJ2-2,-,TRBV3-1/TRBV3-2,TGTGCCAGCAGCCAATCCAGTTTGAACACCGGGGAGCTGTTTTTT,CASSQSSLNTGELFF
-,TRBJ2-1,few,TRBV6-5,TGTGCCAGCTCTGGCCGTTATCAGGGTAATGAGCAGTTCTTC,CASSGRYQGNEQFF
-,TRBJ2-5,-,TRBV5-4,TGTGCCAGCAGCTTGCGCCTAGATCAAGAGACCCAGTACTTC,CASSLRLDQETQYF
TRBD1,TRBJ2-1,-,TRBV6-5,TGTGCCAGCAAGCCGGGACAGGGGGTCGGTGGTGAGCAGTTCTTC,CASKPGQGVGGEQFF
TRBD1,TRBJ1-2,-,TRBV28,TGTGCCAGCGGCTCCGACAGGGGGCCCCAGGACCTATCCTATGGCTACACCTTC,CASGSDRGPQDLSYGYTF
-,TRBJ1-1,-,TRBV6-5,TGTGCCAGCAGTCTGGACCGCAGGGACACTGAAGCTTTCTTT,CASSLDRRDTEAFF
TRBD1,TRBJ1-2,-,TRBV28,TGTGCCAGCAGGAACCAGGGGGATCGTCGGGGCTACACCTTC,CASRNQGDRRGYTF
-,TRBJ1-5,-,TRBV28,TGTGCCAGCAGCACGGACAGCGGCTATCAGCCCCAGCATTTT,CASSTDSGYQPQHF
-,TRBJ1-2,-,TRBV3-1/TRBV3-2,TGTGCCAGCAGCCAAGGGCAGCGAGTTTATGGCTACACCTTC,CASSQGQRVYGYTF
TRBD1,TRBJ2-7,few,TRBV9,TGTGCCAGCAGCGAGGGACAGGGAAGCTCCTACGAGCAGTACTTC,CASSEGQGSSYEQYF
-,TRBJ1-6,-,TRBV2,TGTGCCAGCGGGAGACTTTTTAATTCACCCCTCCACTTT,CASGRLFNSPLHF
TRBD1,TRBJ2-5,-,TRBV5-1,TGCGCCAGCACCAATACCCAGGGGGCCCAAGAGACCCAGTACTTC,CASTNTQGAQETQYF
TRBD2,TRBJ2-7,few,TRBV5-4,TGTGCCAGCAGCCCCCGGGGGGGCAGAGTCGACGAGCAGTACTTC,CASSPRGGRVDEQYF
-,TRBJ1-2,-,TRBV2,TGTGCCAGCAGTGCTTACTATGGCTACACCTTC,CASSAYYGYTF
-,TRBJ2-1,-,TRBV29-1,TGCAGCGTTGGGCCGTACAATGAGCAGTTCTTC,CSVGPYNEQFF
-,TRBJ1-1,-,TRBV12-5,TGTGCTAGTGGTTTGGGGAGAAACACTGAAGCTTTCTTT,CASGLGRNTEAFF
-,TRBJ2-6,-,TRBV27,TGTGCCAGCAGTTGGGGCGCTGGGGCCAACGTCCTGACTTTC,CASSWGAGANVLTF
TRBD2,TRBJ2-5,once,TRBV6-2/TRBV6-3,TGTGCCAGCAGTTACCACTCGGGGGGAGAGACCCAGTACTTC,CASSYHSGGETQYF
-,TRBJ1-2,-,TRBV27,TGTGCCAGCAGTTTGGGCAGGGCTTCTGGCTACACCTTC,CASSLGRASGYTF